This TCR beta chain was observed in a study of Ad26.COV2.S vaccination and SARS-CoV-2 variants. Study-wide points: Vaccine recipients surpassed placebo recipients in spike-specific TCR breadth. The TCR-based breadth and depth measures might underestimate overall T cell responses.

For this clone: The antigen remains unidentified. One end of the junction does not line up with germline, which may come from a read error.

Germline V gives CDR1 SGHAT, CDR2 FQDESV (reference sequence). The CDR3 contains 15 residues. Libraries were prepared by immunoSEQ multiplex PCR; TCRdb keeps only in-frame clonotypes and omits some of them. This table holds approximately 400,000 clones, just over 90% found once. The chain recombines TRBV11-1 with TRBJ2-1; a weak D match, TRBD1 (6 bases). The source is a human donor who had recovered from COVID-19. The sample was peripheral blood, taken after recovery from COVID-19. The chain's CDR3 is CASSRDRNSFNEQFF. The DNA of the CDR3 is TGTGCCAGCAGCCGCGACAGGAATTCCTTCAATGAGCAGTTCTTC. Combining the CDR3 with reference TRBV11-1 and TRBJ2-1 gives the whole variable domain EAEVAQSPRYKITEKSQAVAFWCDPISGHATLYWYRQILGQGPELLVQFQDESVVDDSQLPKDRFSAERLKGVDSTLKIQPAELGDSAMYLCASSRDRNSFNEQFFGPGTRLTVL.